The present entry profiles one T cell receptor beta chain with its context. Its specificity is not known. The V gene's germline CDR1 is SGHRS and CDR2 YFSETQ. This CDR3 is built from 15 residues. After removal of 4 bases from V and 7 bases from J, the junction contained 4 bases not matched to a gene. This entry belongs to a study of post-analysis software for immune sequencing data. Background on the study: Included among the disease courses, which were recorded for the cohort, were relapsing-remitting, secondary progressive and progressive-relapsing multiple sclerosis.

The TCR beta cDNA libraries contained unique molecular identifiers. TCRdb passed the PCR reads through MiXCR, listing each CDR3 protein once. The data contain some 500,000 distinct CDR3 sequences, approximately 45% of them singletons. Study observations and caveats: A significant reduction in normalized Chao1 diversity was observed in multiple sclerosis patients versus controls. When patients were compared with controls, five TRBV segments were more frequent, TRBV5-6, TRBV5-1 and TRBV20-1 among them.

This chain connects TRBV5-1 to TRBJ1-6; 11 nucleotides align to TRBD1. Sequenced input: blood. This receptor was obtained from a girl aged 10-17 years with multiple sclerosis. CDR3 coding DNA: TGCGCCAGCAGCACGGGGACAGGGGGGAATTCACCCCTCCACTTT. Its protein is CASSTGTGGNSPLHF.